The 29 T cell receptor beta chains reported below all come from one sample, sequenced in a study of T and B cells in COVID-19 patients. From blood, about 250-550 ng of genomic DNA served as TRB template. Multiplex PCR with BIOMED2 TRB-A/B primer pools amplified TRB rearrangements. TCRdb re-derived calls from the multiplex PCR reads in MiXCR, one entry per CDR3 protein. The sample contains about 2,900 distinct CDR3 sequences, roughly 25% of which appear only once. The sequencing sample was made of blood. Source of these receptors: a human donor with active COVID-19.

CDR3 in amino acids: CASSLSWWATYNEQFF. The CDR3 nucleotides are TGTGCCAGCAGCTTAAGCTGGTGGGCCACCTACAATGAGCAGTTCTTC. The chain is built from TRBV11-3 and TRBJ2-1; D gene unclear. V shed 2 bases and J shed 2 bases, with 13 bases lying between them. The CDR3 is made up of 16 amino acids. From germline, CDR1 is SGHNT and CDR2 YENEEA.

By sample fraction, this clonotype is medium-sized. The chain has TRBV6-5 and TRBJ1-4, with D perhaps TRBD1 (5 bases). This CDR3 is built from 16 residues. Germline CDR1 is MNHEY and CDR2 is SVGAGI. V was cut by 7 bases and J by 0 bases, with 15 bases left in between. The chain's CDR3 is CASKPYRQPTNEKLFF. For the CDR3, the DNA is TGTGCCAGCAAGCCCTATCGACAGCCAACTAATGAAAAACTGTTTTTT.

A few counts support this clonotype. This chain links TRBV7-9 with TRBJ2-7; 8 bases agree with TRBD1. Trimming removed 5 bases from V and 7 bases from J; junction bases left unmatched: 10. Germline loops: CDR1 SEHNR, CDR2 FQNEAQ (reference sequence). This CDR3 comprises 14 residues. The chain's CDR3 is CASSIQGGLEEQYF. The CDR3 DNA reads TGTGCCAGCAGCATACAGGGGGGCCTGGAGGAGCAGTACTTC.

By proportion, this clonotype is medium-sized. The chain recombines TRBV18 with TRBJ2-7; D is unclear. This CDR3 is built from 12 residues. Germline-derived CDR1 and CDR2 are KGHSH and LQKENI. Deletions cut 6 bases from V and 4 bases from J, with 10 bases between. The CDR3 loop reads CASSPQNYEQYF. The CDR3, as DNA: TGTGCCAGCTCCCCCCAGAATTACGAGCAGTACTTC.

The sample holds a few counts of this clonotype. This chain joins TRBV5-1 and TRBJ2-7, with 10 bases that match TRBD1. The CDR3 is 14 amino acids. With V trimmed by 3 bases and J by 4 bases, 4 bases remained unmatched. Per the germline V gene, CDR1 is SGHRS and CDR2 is YFSETQ. The DNA of the CDR3 is TGCGCCAGCAGCTGGGGACAGGGGTCTTACGAGCAGTACTTC. Residues: CASSWGQGSYEQYF.

V usage is TRBV11-2 and J usage is TRBJ2-7; D gene uncertain. The CDR3 has 13 residues. Trimming removed 1 base at V and 3 bases at J, with 7 bases between. CDR1 is SGHAT, CDR2 FQNNGV, per germline. In DNA form, the CDR3 reads TGTGCCAGCAGCTTAGGTAGCAGCTACGAGCAGTACTTC. It is translated as CASSLGSSYEQYF.

By share of the sample, this clonotype is medium-sized. This chain joins TRBV30 and TRBJ1-4; 8 bases agree with TRBD1. The germline V gene has CDR1 GTSNPN and CDR2 SVGIG (reference sequence). The CDR3 runs 14 residues. Germline trimming cut 1 base from V and 7 bases from J; bases unmatched to any gene: 5. This CDR3 reads CAWSGGQAAEKLFF. As DNA, the CDR3 is TGTGCCTGGAGTGGGGGACAGGCGGCTGAAAAACTGTTTTTT.

This clonotype was seen more than once but under ten times. The CDR3 spells CASSVTTVETQYF. In DNA form, the CDR3 reads TGTGCCAGCAGCGTCACGACAGTTGAGACCCAGTACTTC. The chain combines TRBV9 with TRBJ2-5; D may be TRBD1 (5 bases). The V gene lost 2 bases and the J gene lost 5 bases, with 10 bases spanning the gap. The CDR3 spans 13 residues. Germline V gene data show CDR1 as SGDLS and CDR2 as YYNGEE.

CDR3 DNA sequence: TGCAGCGTCCCGGGACAGGGGGCTGCTAATGAAAAACTGTTTTTT. Amino acids: CSVPGQGAANEKLFF. The chain combines TRBV29-1 with TRBJ1-4; TRBD1 agrees at 12 bases. The CDR3 covers 15 residues. From germline, CDR1 is SQVTM and CDR2 ANQGSEA. V was pared by 6 bases and J by 3 bases, with 5 bases of the junction left unmatched.

On this clonotype: A much larger clonotype is one base distant, so this may be a read error. The rearrangement joins TRBV10-3 to TRBJ2-5; D is perhaps TRBD1 (6 bases). CDR3 size: 14 residues. The V gene's germline CDR1 is ENHRY and CDR2 SYGVKD. The CDR3 is CVISEGRGQETQYF. DNA for the CDR3: TGTGTCATCAGCGAGGGCAGGGGTCAAGAGACCCAGTACTTC.

This clonotype is labeled as medium-sized. The chain carries TRBV12-3 or TRBV12-4 and TRBJ2-2; 9 nucleotides match TRBD2. There are 16 residues in the CDR3. Trimming at V came to 5 bases and at J to 1 base, leaving 5 bases not matched to a gene. CDR3 sequence: CASSLNSGGNTGELFF. Here the CDR3 DNA reads TGTGCCAGCAGTCTAAATAGCGGGGGGAACACCGGGGAGCTGTTTTTT.

Relative to its sample, this clonotype is medium-sized. This chain uses TRBV6-5 with TRBJ2-1; 7 bases line up with TRBD2. This CDR3 region has 14 residues. Losses at the gene ends were 0 bases for V and 4 bases for J; bases not matched to a gene: 0. Germline-derived CDR1 and CDR2 are MNHEY and SVGAGI. CDR3 sequence: CASSYSGGYNEQFF. DNA for the CDR3: TGTGCCAGCAGTTACTCGGGAGGGTACAATGAGCAGTTCTTC.

This clonotype is deemed medium-sized (0.01 to 0.1%). V and J are TRBV19 and TRBJ1-5, with 9 nucleotides matching TRBD1. Germline V gene lookup returns CDR1 LNHDA and CDR2 SQIVND (reference sequence). The CDR3 length is 15 residues. Unmatched junction bases numbered 5, after V lost 4 bases and J lost 4 bases. CDR3 protein: CASSTGQGRNQPQHF. CDR3 nucleotides: TGTGCCAGTAGTACAGGACAGGGGAGGAATCAGCCCCAGCATTTT. Looking up the rest from reference TRBV19 and TRBJ1-5 gives the full variable domain: DGGITQSPKYLFRKEGQNVTLSCEQNLNHDAMYWYRQDPGQGLRLIYYSQIVNDFQKGDIAEGYSVSREKKESFPLTVTSAQKNPTAFYLCASSTGQGRNQPQHFGDGTRLSIL.

In its sample, this clonotype is medium-sized. The chain uses TRBV6-1 and TRBJ2-7; D is uncertain. Germline CDR1 MNHNS, CDR2 SASEGT. The CDR3 extends over 14 amino acids. The V and J ends lost 9 bases and 6 bases respectively, with 21 bases between them. CDR3 loop: CASAYAFAKGEQYF. The CDR3 nucleotides are TGTGCCAGTGCCTACGCCTTCGCGAAGGGCGAGCAGTACTTC.

This clonotype was recorded at least ten times. The V gene is TRBV7-2, the J gene TRBJ1-1, with D perhaps matching TRBD1 (5 bases). Germline V gene sequence: CDR1 SGHTA, CDR2 FQGNSA. The CDR3 is 16 amino acids. With 1 base removed from V and 4 bases from J, the gap between germline ends came to 16 bases. In nucleotides, the CDR3 is TGTGCCAGCAGCTTAGTCTATGGGACCTCGGGCACTGAAGCTTTCTTT. It is translated as CASSLVYGTSGTEAFF.

The V gene is TRBV12-5, the J gene TRBJ2-7; D possibly uses TRBD1 or TRBD2 (6 bases each). Germline loops: CDR1 LGHNT, CDR2 FRNRAP. There are 14 residues in the CDR3. Trimming removed 7 bases from V and 0 bases from J, with 13 bases in between. Written as DNA, the CDR3 is TGTGCTAGTGTCCCGTCGGGGGCCTCCTACGAGCAGTACTTC. Protein sequence: CASVPSGASYEQYF.

This clonotype is deemed medium-sized. J is TRBJ1-1 and V is TRBV19; D is uncertain. V lost 1 base and J 1 base, leaving 7 bases between the germline ends. The CDR3 length is 14 residues. Germline CDR1 and CDR2: LNHDA and SQIVND (reference sequence). CDR3 DNA sequence: TGTGCCAGTAGTATAGGGGCCGCGAACACTGAAGCTTTCTTT. It is translated as CASSIGAANTEAFF.

By sample share, this clonotype is medium-sized. V is TRBV30 and J is TRBJ1-6; no clear D gene. In germline, CDR1 is GTSNPN, CDR2 SVGIG (reference sequence). The CDR3 covers 15 residues. V was cut by 0 bases and J by 7 bases, with 13 bases left in between. The DNA for the CDR3 is TGTGCCTGGAGTGTTGGGTGGACGGGAAATTCACCCCTCCACTTT. This gives the protein CAWSVGWTGNSPLHF.

The DNA of the CDR3 is TGTGCCAGCAGCGCCGGGGGGGGTCGGAATAACTATGGCTACACCTTC. Encoded protein: CASSAGGGRNNYGYTF. The chain employs TRBV12-3 or TRBV12-4 and TRBJ1-2, with D possibly being TRBD1 (5 bases). The CDR3 totals 16 residues. With 6 bases removed from V and 1 base from J, the gap between germline ends came to 18 bases.

In its sample, this clonotype is medium-sized. This chain uses TRBV30 with TRBJ1-3, with D perhaps TRBD1 (6 bases). The V end was cut by 6 bases, the J end by 0 bases, with 12 bases between. The CDR3 has 14 amino acids. Germline CDR1 reads GTSNPN; CDR2 reads SVGIG (reference sequence). The chain's CDR3 is CACQQGLSGNTIYF. The CDR3 DNA reads TGTGCCTGTCAACAGGGACTCTCTGGAAACACCATATATTTT.

In its sample, this clonotype ranks as medium-sized. The chain employs TRBV27 and TRBJ1-6; 8 nucleotides agree with TRBD1. Germline V gene lookup returns CDR1 MNHEY and CDR2 SMNVEV (reference sequence). There are 16 residues in the CDR3. The V gene end was trimmed by 6 bases and the J gene end by 10 bases; junction bases not matched to a gene: 14. CDR3: CASRRQGTREWSPLHF. The DNA for the CDR3 is TGTGCCAGCAGAAGACAGGGGACTAGGGAATGGTCACCCCTCCACTTT.

This clonotype is labeled medium-sized. V is TRBV12-3 or TRBV12-4 and J is TRBJ2-2; 8 bases line up with TRBD1. V lost 4 bases and J lost 1; bases outside the gene matches: 5. There are 16 residues in the CDR3. The CDR3 spells CASSSPGQGNTGELFF. The CDR3 DNA sequence: TGTGCCAGCAGTTCCCCCGGACAGGGGAACACCGGGGAGCTGTTTTTT.

This clonotype is a singleton in its sample. This chain joins TRBV25-1 and TRBJ1-4; no clear D gene. V gave up 4 bases and J gave up 3 bases, with 9 bases separating them. CDR1 is MGHDK and CDR2 is SYGVNS in the germline V gene. The CDR3 length is 14 residues. The CDR3 region has the DNA TGTGCCAGCAGTGTTGGAGGGTCTAATGAAAAACTGTTTTTT. Protein: CASSVGGSNEKLFF.

This clonotype is medium-sized (0.01 to 0.1%) in the sample. This sequence joins TRBV6-4 and TRBJ2-3; maybe TRBD1 (6 bases). The CDR3 consists of 16 residues. Germline assignment: CDR1 MRHNA and CDR2 SNTAGT. V was clipped by 0 bases and J by 2 bases, with 12 bases between them. The CDR3 loop is CASSDSAGVPTDTQYF. The CDR3 DNA sequence: TGTGCCAGCAGTGACTCTGCAGGGGTCCCCACAGATACGCAGTATTTT.

There are a few counts of this clonotype. The J gene is TRBJ1-1, the V gene TRBV5-1; 8 nucleotides agree with TRBD1. V dropped 0 bases and J dropped 3; count of bases not matched to a gene: 1. Germline assignment: CDR1 SGHRS and CDR2 YFSETQ. This CDR3 is built from 14 residues. As DNA, the CDR3 is TGCGCCAGCAGCTTGGGGACAGGGTACACTGAAGCTTTCTTT. This translates into CASSLGTGYTEAFF.

Relative to its sample, this clonotype is medium-sized (0.01 to 0.1%). The rearrangement links TRBV29-1 to TRBJ2-2; TRBD2 matches 7 bases. This CDR3 comprises 16 residues. Germline trimming cut 1 base from V and 0 bases from J; bases unmatched to any gene: 5. The germline gives CDR1 SQVTM, CDR2 ANQGSEA. In nucleotides, the CDR3 is TGCAGCGTTGAAGGGGGGGGGGGTCCGAACACCGGGGAGCTGTTTTTT. Protein sequence: CSVEGGGGPNTGELFF.

The chain has TRBV6-5 and TRBJ2-7, with 10 positions matching TRBD1. The CDR3 totals 12 residues. The V gene end was trimmed by 8 bases and the J gene end by 7 bases; junction bases not matched to a gene: 5. Germline lookup yields CDR1 MNHEY and CDR2 SVGAGI. The CDR3 protein is CASRQGASEQYF. CDR3 in DNA: TGTGCCAGCCGACAGGGGGCTAGTGAGCAGTACTTC.

This clonotype is medium-sized (0.01 to 0.1%) within its sample. The V and J genes are TRBV6-5 and TRBJ2-1; 9 bases line up with TRBD2. Germline CDR1 reads MNHEY; CDR2 reads SVGAGI. The CDR3 has 17 amino acids. The trim removed 0 bases at V and 9 bases at J, leaving 12 bases unmatched. CDR3 sequence (DNA): TGTGCCAGCAGTTACTCGAGTTCCGGTCGGCGGGGGGGTGAGCAGTTCTTC. Its protein product is CASSYSSSGRRGGEQFF.

This clonotype came up a few times. V is TRBV30 and J is TRBJ1-5, with D possibly matching TRBD1 (6 bases). The CDR3 runs to 16 residues. V was cut by 2 bases and J by 5 bases, with 19 bases left in between. Germline-derived CDR1 and CDR2 are GTSNPN and SVGIG (reference sequence). CDR3 DNA: TGTGCCTGGAGTCCCCGGATAGGGGGGGTAGATCAGCCCCAGCATTTT. Protein: CAWSPRIGGVDQPQHF.